This TCR beta chain originates from a study of graft-versus-host responses after intestinal transplantation. Study-level information: After anti-thymocyte globulin induction, recipients took tacrolimus and steroids for three to four years.

The V gene's germline CDR1 is SGHAT and CDR2 FQNNGV. The ends lost 1 base at V and 4 bases at J; junction bases unmatched: 7. This CDR3 is built from 15 residues. On this clone: The antigen is unknown.

Sequencing was performed with immunoSEQ multiplex PCR; in TCRdb, only in-frame clones are kept and a portion is missing. Of under 95,000 clones in the sample, less than 90% were seen once. Study-level findings and limits: GvH clones turned up in recipient marrow; some had shown up first in ileum or blood.

Here the sequenced sample was unstimulated CD4+ T cells sorted from spleen or lymph node cells, taken before transplant. This TCR was sampled from a human donor who was the organ donor for an intestinal transplant. The chain carries TRBV11-2 and TRBJ2-7; 7 positions match TRBD1. In DNA, the CDR3 is TGTGCCAGCAGCTTAGCTGGGACAGCGCTATACGAGCAGTACTTC. The encoded protein is CASSLAGTALYEQYF.